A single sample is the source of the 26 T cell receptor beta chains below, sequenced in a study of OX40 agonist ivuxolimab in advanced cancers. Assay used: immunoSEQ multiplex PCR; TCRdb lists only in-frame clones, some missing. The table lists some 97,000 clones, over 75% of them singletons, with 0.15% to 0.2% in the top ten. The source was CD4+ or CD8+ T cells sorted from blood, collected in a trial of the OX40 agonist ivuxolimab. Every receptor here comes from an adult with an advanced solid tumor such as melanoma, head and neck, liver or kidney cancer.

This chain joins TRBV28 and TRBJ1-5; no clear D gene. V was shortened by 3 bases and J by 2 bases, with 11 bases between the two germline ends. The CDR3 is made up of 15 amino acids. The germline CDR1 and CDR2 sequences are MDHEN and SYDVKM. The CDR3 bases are TGTGCCAGCAGTTTCCCGGGCAGCCGCAATCAGCCCCAGCATTTT. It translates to CASSFPGSRNQPQHF.

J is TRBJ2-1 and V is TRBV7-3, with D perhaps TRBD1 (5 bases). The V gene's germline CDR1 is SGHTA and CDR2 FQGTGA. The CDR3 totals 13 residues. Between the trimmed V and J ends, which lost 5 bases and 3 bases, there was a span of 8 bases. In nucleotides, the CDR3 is TGTGCCAGCAGCCCAGGGTTCTACAATGAGCAGTTCTTC. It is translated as CASSPGFYNEQFF.

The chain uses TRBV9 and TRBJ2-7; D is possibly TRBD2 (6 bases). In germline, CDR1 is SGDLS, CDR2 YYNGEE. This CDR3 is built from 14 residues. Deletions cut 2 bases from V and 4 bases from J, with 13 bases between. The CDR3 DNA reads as TGTGCCAGCAGCGTGAGCGGGTCCCGTTACGAGCAGTACTTC. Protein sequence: CASSVSGSRYEQYF. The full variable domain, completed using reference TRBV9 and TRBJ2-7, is DSGVTQTPKHLITATGQRVTLRCSPRSGDLSVYWYQQSLDQGLQFLIQYYNGEERAKGNILERFSAQQFPDLHSELNLSSLELGDSALYFCASSVSGSRYEQYFGPGTRLTVT.

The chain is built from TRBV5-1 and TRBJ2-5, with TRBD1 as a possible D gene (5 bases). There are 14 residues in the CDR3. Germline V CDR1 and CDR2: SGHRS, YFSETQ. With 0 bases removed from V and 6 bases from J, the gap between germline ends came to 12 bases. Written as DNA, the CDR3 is TGCGCCAGCAGCTTGGCACAGGTCGGGCAGACCCAGTACTTC. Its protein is CASSLAQVGQTQYF.

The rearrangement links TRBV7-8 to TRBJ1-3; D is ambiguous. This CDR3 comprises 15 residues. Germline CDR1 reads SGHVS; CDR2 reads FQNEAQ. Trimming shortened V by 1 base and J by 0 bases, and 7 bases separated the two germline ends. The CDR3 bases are TGTGCCAGCAGCTTAGGGGCTGGCTCTGGAAACACCATATATTTT. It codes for CASSLGAGSGNTIYF.

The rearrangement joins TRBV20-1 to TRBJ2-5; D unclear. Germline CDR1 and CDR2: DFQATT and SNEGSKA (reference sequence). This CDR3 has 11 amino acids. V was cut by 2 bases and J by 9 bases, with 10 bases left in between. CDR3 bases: TGCAGTGCTAGATTTGAGAAGCCCCAGTACTTC. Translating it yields CSARFEKPQYF.

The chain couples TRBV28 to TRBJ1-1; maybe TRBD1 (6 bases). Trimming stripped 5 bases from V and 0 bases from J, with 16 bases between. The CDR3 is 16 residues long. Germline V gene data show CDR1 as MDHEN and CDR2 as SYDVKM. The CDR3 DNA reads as TGTGCCAGCAGTACAAGCGGGGGGGCCCTGAACACTGAAGCTTTCTTT. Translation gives CASSTSGGALNTEAFF.

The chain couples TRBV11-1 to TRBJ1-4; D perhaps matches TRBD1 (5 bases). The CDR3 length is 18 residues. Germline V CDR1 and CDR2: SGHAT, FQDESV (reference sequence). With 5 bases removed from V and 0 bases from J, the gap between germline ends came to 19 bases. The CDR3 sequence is CASSRDLPNRPTNEKLFF. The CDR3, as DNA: TGTGCCAGCAGCCGGGACCTACCGAATCGTCCAACTAATGAAAAACTGTTTTTT.

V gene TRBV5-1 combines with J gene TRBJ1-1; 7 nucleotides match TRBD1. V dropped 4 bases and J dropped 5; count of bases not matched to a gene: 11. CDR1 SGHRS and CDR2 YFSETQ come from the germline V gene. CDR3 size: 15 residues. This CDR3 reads CASSPLAGGMTEAFF. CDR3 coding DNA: TGCGCCAGCAGCCCCCTTGCAGGGGGAATGACTGAAGCTTTCTTT.

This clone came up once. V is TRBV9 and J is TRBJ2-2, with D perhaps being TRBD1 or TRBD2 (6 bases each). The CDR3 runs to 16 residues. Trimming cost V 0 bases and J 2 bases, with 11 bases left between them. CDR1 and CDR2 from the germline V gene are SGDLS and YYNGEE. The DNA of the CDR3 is TGTGCCAGCAGCGTAGCCGGGGGCATCAACACCGGGGAGCTGTTTTTT. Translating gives CASSVAGGINTGELFF. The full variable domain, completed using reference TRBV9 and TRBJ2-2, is DSGVTQTPKHLITATGQRVTLRCSPRSGDLSVYWYQQSLDQGLQFLIQYYNGEERAKGNILERFSAQQFPDLHSELNLSSLELGDSALYFCASSVAGGINTGELFFGEGSRLTVL.

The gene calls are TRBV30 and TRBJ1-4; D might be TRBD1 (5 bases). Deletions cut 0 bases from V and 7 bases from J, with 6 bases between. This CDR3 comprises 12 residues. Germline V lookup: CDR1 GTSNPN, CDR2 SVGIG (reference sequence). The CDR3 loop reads CAWSVQGEKLFF. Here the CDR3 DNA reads TGTGCCTGGAGTGTTCAGGGTGAAAAACTGTTTTTT.

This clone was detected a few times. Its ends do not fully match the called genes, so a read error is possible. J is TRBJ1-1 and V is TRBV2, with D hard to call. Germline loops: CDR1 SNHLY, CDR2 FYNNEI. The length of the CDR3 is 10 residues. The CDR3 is CASREGEAFF. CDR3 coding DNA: TGTGCCAGCAGGGAAGGTGAAGCTTTCTTT.

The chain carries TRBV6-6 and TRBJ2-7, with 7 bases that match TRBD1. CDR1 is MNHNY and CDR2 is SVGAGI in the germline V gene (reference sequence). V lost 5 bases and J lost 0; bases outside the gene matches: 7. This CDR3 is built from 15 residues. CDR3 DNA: TGTGCCAGCAGTCAAGACAGGGTCCGCTCCTACGAGCAGTACTTC. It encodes CASSQDRVRSYEQYF.

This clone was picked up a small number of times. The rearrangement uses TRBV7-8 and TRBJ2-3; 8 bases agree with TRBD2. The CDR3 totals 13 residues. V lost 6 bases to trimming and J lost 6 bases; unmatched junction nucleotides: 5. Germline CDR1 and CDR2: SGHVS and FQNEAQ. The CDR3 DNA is TGTGCCAGCAGTGGACTAGCATGGGATACGCAGTATTTT. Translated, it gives CASSGLAWDTQYF.

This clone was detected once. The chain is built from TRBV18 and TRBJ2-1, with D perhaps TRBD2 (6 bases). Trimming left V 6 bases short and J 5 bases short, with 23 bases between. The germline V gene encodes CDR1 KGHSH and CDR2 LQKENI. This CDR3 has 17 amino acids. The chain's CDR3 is CASSQSQGGAGNNEQFF. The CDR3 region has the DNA TGTGCCAGCTCCCAGTCTCAGGGCGGGGCCGGTAACAATGAGCAGTTCTTC.

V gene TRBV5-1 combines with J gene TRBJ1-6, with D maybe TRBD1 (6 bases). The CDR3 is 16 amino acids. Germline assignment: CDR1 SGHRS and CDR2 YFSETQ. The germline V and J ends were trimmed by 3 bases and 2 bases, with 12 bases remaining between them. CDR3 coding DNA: TGCGCCAGCAGCTACGAAGGGGGGGCCTATAATTCACCCCTCCACTTT. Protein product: CASSYEGGAYNSPLHF.

CDR3 sequence reads: CASSWTADNYGYTF. The CDR3 coding sequence is TGTGCCAGCAGCTGGACAGCCGATAACTATGGCTACACCTTC. V gene TRBV11-2 combines with J gene TRBJ1-2, with D perhaps TRBD1 (6 bases). Germline V gene lookup returns CDR1 SGHAT and CDR2 FQNNGV. The CDR3 contains 14 residues. Trimming shortened V by 4 bases and J by 1 base, and 10 bases separated the two germline ends.

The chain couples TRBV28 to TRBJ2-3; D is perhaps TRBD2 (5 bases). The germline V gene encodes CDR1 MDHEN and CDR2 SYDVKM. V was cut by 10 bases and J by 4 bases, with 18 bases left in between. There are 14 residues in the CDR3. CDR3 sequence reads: CATQAVLVADTQYF. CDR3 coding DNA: TGTGCCACCCAAGCGGTACTAGTCGCAGATACGCAGTATTTT.

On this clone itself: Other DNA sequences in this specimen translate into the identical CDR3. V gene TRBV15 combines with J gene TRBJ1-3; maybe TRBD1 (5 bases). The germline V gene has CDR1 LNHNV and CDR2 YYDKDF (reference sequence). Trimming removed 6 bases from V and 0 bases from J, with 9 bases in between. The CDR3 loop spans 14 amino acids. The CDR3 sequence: CATSSGSSGNTIYF. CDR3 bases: TGTGCCACCAGTTCAGGGAGCTCTGGAAACACCATATATTTT.

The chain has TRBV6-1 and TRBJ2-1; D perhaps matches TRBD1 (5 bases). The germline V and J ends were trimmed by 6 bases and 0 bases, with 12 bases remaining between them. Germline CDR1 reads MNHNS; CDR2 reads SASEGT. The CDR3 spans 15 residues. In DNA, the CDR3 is TGTGCCAGCAGCCAGGGCTTTCGCTCCTACAATGAGCAGTTCTTC. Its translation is CASSQGFRSYNEQFF.

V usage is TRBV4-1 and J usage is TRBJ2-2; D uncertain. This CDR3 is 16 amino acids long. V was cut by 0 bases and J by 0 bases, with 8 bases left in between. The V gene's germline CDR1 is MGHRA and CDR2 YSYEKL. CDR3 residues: CASSQDGTANTGELFF. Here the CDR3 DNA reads TGCGCCAGCAGCCAAGATGGAACAGCGAACACCGGGGAGCTGTTTTTT.

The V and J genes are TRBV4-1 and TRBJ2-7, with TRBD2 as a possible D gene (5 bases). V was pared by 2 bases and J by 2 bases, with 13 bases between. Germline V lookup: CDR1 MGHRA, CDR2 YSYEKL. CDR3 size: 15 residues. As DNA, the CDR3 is TGCGCCAGCAGCCAAAACAGCGGAGGACCCTACGAGCAGTACTTC. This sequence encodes CASSQNSGGPYEQYF.

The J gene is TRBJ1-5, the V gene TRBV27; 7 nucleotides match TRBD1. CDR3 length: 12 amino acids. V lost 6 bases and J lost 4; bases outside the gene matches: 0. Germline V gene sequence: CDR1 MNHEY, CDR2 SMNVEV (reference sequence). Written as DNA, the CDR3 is TGTGCCAGCAGACAGGGGAATCAGCCCCAGCATTTT. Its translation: CASRQGNQPQHF.

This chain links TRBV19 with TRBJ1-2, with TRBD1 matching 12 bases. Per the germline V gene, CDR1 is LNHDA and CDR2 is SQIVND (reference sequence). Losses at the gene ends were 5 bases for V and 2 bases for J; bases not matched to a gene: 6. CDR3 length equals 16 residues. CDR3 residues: CASSVGTGGWNYGYTF. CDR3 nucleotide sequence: TGTGCCAGTAGTGTCGGGACAGGGGGCTGGAACTATGGCTACACCTTC.

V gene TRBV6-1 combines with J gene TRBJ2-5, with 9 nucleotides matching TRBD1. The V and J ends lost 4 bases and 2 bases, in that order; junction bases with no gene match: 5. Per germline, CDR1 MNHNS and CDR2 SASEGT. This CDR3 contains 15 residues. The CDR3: CASSVGTGFQETQYF. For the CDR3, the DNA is TGTGCCAGCAGTGTGGGGACAGGGTTTCAAGAGACCCAGTACTTC.

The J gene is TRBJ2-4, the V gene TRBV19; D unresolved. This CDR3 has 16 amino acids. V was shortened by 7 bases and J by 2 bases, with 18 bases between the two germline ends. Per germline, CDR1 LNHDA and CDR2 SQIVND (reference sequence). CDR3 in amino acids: CASISNQPNTKNIQYF. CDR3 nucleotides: TGTGCCAGTATTAGCAACCAACCCAATACCAAAAACATTCAGTACTTC.